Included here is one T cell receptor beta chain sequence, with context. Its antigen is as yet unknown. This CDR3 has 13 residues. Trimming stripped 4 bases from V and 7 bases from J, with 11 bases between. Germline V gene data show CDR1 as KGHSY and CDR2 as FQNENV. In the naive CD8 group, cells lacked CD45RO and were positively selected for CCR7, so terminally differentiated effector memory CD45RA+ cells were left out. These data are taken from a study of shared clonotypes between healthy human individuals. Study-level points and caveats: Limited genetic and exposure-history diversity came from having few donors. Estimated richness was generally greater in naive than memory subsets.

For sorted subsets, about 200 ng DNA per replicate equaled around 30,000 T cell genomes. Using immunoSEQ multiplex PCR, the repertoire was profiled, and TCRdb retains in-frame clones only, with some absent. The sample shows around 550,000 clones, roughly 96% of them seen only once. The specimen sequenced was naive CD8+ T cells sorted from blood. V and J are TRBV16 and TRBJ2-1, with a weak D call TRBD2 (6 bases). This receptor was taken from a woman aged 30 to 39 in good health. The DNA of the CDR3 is TGTGCCAGCAGCCGCCTCGGAGGGAATGAGCAGTTCTTC. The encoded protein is CASSRLGGNEQFF. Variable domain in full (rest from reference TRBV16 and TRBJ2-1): GEEVAQTPKHLVRGEGQKAKLYCAPIKGHSYVFWYQQVLKNEFKFLISFQNENVFDETGMPKERFSAKCLPNSPCSLEIQATKLEDSAVYFCASSRLGGNEQFFGPGTRLTVL.